This T cell receptor beta chain was retrieved from a study of blood T cell repertoires in COVID-19. About the research overall: Collection of acute and convalescent COVID-19 samples took place in the United States, Italy and Spain. From T cells, B-cell-depleted T cells, or PBMCs came the material, which was cDNA or gDNA.

Sequenced by immunoSEQ multiplex PCR; TCRdb stores in-frame clones only, minus some. The sample carries 200,000 to 250,000 clones, 83% recorded once. A Seattle source enrolled patients during active infection and followed them longitudinally. There are 18 residues in the CDR3. J lost 1 base, V lost 2 bases, and 11 bases had no gene match. Germline CDR1 and CDR2: MNHEY and SVGEGT. The sequencing sample was made of peripheral blood. This chain joins TRBV6-2 or TRBV6-3 and TRBJ2-5; 9 nucleotides match TRBD2. The clonotype originates from a young woman with COVID-19, enrolled during active disease. The CDR3 DNA reads as TGTGCCAGCAGTTACCGGGAGGCTAGCGGGAACCCCCAAGAGACCCAGTACTTC. Translated: CASSYREASGNPQETQYF.